Reported below is one T cell receptor beta chain. The antigen is not known. Germline CDR1 SGHVS, CDR2 FQNEAQ. This CDR3 has 15 amino acids. Unmatched junction bases numbered 5, after V lost 5 bases and J lost 8 bases. Naive CD8 cells were CD45RO-negative, positively selected for CCR7, excluding terminally differentiated effector memory CD45RA+ cells. Among the donors, all were Caucasian adults who lived in Nashville, Tennessee. Clones were read by immunoSEQ multiplex PCR, and TCRdb kept only the in-frame ones, dropping some. The table includes some 2.1 million clones, around 95% detected once. These data originate in a study of shared clonotypes between healthy human individuals. Across the whole study: Samples came from a couple of female and three male donors aged 18 to 49.

Study-wide results and caveats: An anticipated effect of sequencing depth on clonotype sharing among donors was recognized.

The sample consisted of naive CD8+ T cells from PBMCs. The source is a man aged 18 to 29 in good health. Some clones in this sample may be carry-over from other donors' samples. The V gene is TRBV7-8, the J gene TRBJ2-1, with 14 positions matching TRBD2. CDR3 DNA sequence: TGTGCCAGCAGCCAGACTAGCGGGAGGGCCTATGAGCAGTTCTTC. Its translation: CASSQTSGRAYEQFF.